The clone carrying this T cell receptor (beta chain) was seen a few times. Its cognate antigen is unknown. The CDR3 loop spans 19 amino acids. The V segment lost 5 bases and the J segment 0 bases; nucleotides outside the gene matches: 17. The germline gives CDR1 SQVTM, CDR2 ANQGSEA. In all sorted populations, purity surpassed 98%. The data derive from a study of beta chain features in type 1 diabetes. Study-level findings and limits: TCRB CDR3s from Type 1 diabetes patients were moderately but significantly shorter in all four CD4+ subsets. VDJ junctions in type 1 diabetes patients carried more deletions and fewer insertions.

Since all of the isolated RNA was reverse transcribed, expressed TCRB transcripts were what got sequenced. Samples of naive, central memory and regulatory T cells yielded a mean of around 3.8 million reads. Method: immunoSEQ multiplex PCR; TCRdb's copy keeps in-frame clones and lacks some. The sample contains 300,000 to 400,000 clones, roughly an eighth of which appear only once. The specimen sequenced was naive CD4+ T cells from blood. The receptor comes from a man aged 18-30 years in good health. The chain couples TRBV29-1 to TRBJ2-7, with 12 bases matching TRBD1. In nucleotides, the CDR3 is TGCAGCGTTCGAGGTAAACCGGGACAGGGGGCCTCCTCCTCCTACGAGCAGTACTTC. Protein sequence: CSVRGKPGQGASSSYEQYF.